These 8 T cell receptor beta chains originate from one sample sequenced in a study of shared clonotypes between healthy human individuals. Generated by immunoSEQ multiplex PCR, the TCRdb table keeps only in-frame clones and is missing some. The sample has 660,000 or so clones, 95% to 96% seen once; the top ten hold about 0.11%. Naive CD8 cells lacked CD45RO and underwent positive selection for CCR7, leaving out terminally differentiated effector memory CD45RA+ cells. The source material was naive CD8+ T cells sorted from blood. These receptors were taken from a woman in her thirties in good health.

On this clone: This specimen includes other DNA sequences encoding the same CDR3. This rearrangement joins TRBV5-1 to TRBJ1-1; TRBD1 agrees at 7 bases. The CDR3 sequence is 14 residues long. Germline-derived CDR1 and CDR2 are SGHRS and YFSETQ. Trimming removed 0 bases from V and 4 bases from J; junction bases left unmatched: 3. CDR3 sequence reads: CASSLESGGTEAFF. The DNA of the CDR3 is TGCGCCAGCAGCTTGGAATCAGGGGGCACTGAAGCTTTCTTT.

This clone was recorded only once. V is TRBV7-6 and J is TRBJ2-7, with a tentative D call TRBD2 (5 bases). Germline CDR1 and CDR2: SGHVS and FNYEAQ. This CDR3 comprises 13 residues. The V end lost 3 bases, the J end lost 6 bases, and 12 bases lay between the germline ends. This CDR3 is CASSLWERSEQYF. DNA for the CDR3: TGTGCCAGCAGCTTGTGGGAGCGCAGCGAGCAGTACTTC. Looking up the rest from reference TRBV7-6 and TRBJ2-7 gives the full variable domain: GAGVSQSPRYKVTKRGQDVALRCDPISGHVSLYWYRQALGQGPEFLTYFNYEAQQDKSGLPNDRFSAERPEGSISTLTIQRTEQRDSAMYRCASSLWERSEQYFGPGTRLTVT.

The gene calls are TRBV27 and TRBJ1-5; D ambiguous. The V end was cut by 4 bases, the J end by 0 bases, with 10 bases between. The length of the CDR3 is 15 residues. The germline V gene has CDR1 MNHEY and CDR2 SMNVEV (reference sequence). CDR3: CASSYAGYSNQPQHF. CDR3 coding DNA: TGTGCCAGCAGTTATGCAGGCTATAGCAATCAGCCCCAGCATTTT.

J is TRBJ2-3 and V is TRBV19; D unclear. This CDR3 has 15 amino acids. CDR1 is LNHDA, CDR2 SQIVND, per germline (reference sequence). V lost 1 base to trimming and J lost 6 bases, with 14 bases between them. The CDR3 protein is CASSIGAAGVDTQYF. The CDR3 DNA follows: TGTGCCAGTAGTATAGGTGCGGCAGGCGTTGATACGCAGTATTTT.

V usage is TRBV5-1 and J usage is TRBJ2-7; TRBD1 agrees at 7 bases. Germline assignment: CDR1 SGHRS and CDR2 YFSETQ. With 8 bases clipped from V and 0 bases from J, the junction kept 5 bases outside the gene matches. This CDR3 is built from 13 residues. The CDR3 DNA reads TGCGCCAGTACAGGGGTCAGCTCCTACGAGCAGTACTTC. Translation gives CASTGVSSYEQYF.

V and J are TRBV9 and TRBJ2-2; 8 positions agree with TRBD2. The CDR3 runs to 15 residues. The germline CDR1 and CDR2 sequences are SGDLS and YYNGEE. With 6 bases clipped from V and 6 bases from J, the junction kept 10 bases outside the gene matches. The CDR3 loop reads CASTPGGRTPGELFF. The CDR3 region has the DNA TGTGCCAGCACCCCGGGGGGGAGGACTCCCGGGGAGCTGTTTTTT.

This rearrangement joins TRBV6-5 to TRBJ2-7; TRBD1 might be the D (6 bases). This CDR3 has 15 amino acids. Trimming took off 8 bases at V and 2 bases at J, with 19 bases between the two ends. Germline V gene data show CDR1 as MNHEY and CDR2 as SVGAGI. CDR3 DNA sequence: TGTGCCAGCGGAAAGGGAAGGGACACCACCTACGAGCAGTACTTC. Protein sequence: CASGKGRDTTYEQYF.

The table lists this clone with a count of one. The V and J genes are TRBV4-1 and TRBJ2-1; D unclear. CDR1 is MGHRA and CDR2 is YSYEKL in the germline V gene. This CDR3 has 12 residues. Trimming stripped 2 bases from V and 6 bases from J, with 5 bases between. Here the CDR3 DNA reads TGCGCCAGCAGCCAAAATGGCAATGAGCAGTTCTTC. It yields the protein CASSQNGNEQFF.